This T cell receptor (beta chain) was sequenced in a study of OX40 agonist ivuxolimab in advanced cancers. Across the whole study: Averaging roughly 60 years in age, with a range of roughly 23 to 85, the cohort was 82.7% male. People who had prior anti-PD-1, anti-PD-L1 or anti-CTLA-4 therapy could take part, and 35% to 50% had some. Partial responses, seen in three patients, involved one hepatocellular carcinoma and two cutaneous melanomas.

The CDR3 spans 17 residues. With 1 base clipped from V and 2 bases from J, the junction kept 7 bases outside the gene matches. Germline CDR1 is SGHAT and CDR2 is FQNNGV. Clones were read by immunoSEQ multiplex PCR, and TCRdb kept only the in-frame ones, dropping some. The sample yields some 69,000 clones, 89% seen once. Study results and limitations: CD8+ T cells (on average) carried more expanded clones than CD4+ T cells.

A remark on this clone: Antigen specificity is unknown.

Here the sequenced sample was CD4+ or CD8+ T cells sorted from blood, taken in a trial of the OX40 agonist ivuxolimab. The receptor's source is an adult with an advanced solid tumor such as melanoma, head and neck, liver or kidney cancer. The V call is TRBV11-2, the J call TRBJ2-3; the match to TRBD1 covers 9 bases. The CDR3 spells CASSLVSRTGATDTQYF. The CDR3 DNA sequence: TGTGCCAGCAGCTTAGTTTCCCGGACAGGGGCCACAGATACGCAGTATTTT.